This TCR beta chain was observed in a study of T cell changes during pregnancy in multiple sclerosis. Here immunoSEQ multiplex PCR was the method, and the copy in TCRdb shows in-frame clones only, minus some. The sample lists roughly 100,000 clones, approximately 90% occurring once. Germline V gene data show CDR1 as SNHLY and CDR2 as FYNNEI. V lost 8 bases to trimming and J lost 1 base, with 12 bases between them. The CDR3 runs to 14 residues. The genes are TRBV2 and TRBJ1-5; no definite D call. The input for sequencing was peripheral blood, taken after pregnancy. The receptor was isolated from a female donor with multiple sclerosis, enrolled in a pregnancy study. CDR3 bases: TGTGCCAGCCGGGAGGGAGGAAGCAATCAGCCCCAGCATTTT. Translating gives CASREGGSNQPQHF.